This T cell receptor beta chain was observed in a study of cytomegalovirus exposure and HLA in healthy donors. Study outcomes and limitations: Roughly uniform sequencing depth across donors was assumed, possibly incorrectly. V- and J-gene trimming of TCR beta was linked (in a later analysis) to a missense DCLRE1C variant.

Researchers ran the PCR with 60 Vbeta and 13 Jbeta primers. TCRdb keeps only in-frame clones here, not all; method: immunoSEQ multiplex PCR. The repertoire includes some 180,000 clones, 70% to 80% of them detected once, and less than 15% sits in the top ten. The CDR3 spans 14 residues. J lost 7 bases, V lost 6 bases, and 4 bases had no gene match. The germline V gene has CDR1 LNHDA and CDR2 SQIVND (reference sequence). Points on this clone: The antigen is not known.

J is TRBJ2-2 and V is TRBV19; 11 bases line up with TRBD2. Sequencing was done on a sample of PBMCs. The sequence derives from a woman younger than 45 in good health and CMV-seropositive. The CDR3 nucleotides read TGTGCCAGTAGAACTAGCGGGAGTGACGGGGAGCTGTTTTTT. Its translation: CASRTSGSDGELFF.